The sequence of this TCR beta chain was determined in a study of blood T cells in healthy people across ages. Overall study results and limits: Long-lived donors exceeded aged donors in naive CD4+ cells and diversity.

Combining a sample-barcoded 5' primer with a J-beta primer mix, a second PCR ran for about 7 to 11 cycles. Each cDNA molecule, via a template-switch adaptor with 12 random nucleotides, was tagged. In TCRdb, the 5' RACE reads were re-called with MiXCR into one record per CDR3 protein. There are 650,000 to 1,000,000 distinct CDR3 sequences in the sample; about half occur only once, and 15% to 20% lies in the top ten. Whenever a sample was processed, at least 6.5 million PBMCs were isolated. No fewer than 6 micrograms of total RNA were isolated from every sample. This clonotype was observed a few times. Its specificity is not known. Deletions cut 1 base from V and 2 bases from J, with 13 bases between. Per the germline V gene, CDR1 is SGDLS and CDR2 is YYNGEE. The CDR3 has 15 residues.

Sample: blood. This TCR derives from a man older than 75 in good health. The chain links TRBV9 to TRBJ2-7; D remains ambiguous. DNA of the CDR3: TGTGCCAGCAGCGTACAGGCTCAGGCCACCTACGAGCAGTACTTC. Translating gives CASSVQAQATYEQYF.